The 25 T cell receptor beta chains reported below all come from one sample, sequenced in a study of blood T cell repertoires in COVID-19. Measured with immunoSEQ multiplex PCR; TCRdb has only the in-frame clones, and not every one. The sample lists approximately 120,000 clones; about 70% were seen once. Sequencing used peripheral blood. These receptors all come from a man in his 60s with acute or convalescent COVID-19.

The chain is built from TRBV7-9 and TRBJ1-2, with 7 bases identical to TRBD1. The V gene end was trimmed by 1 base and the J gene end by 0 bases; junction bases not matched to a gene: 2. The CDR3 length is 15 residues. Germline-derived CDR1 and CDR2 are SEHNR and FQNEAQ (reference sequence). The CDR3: CASSLDRGANYGYTF. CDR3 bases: TGTGCCAGCAGCTTAGACAGGGGAGCTAACTATGGCTACACCTTC.

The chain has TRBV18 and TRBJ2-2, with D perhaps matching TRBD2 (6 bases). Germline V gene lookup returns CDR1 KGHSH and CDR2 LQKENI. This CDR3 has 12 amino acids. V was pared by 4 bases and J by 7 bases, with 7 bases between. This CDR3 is CASSQGGGELFF. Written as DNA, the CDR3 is TGTGCCAGCTCACAGGGAGGCGGGGAGCTGTTTTTT.

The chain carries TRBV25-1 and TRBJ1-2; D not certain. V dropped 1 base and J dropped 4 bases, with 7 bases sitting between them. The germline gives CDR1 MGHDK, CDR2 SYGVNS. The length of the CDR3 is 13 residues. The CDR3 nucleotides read TGTGCCAGCAGTGAATCTTCCCTCTATGGCTACACCTTC. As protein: CASSESSLYGYTF.

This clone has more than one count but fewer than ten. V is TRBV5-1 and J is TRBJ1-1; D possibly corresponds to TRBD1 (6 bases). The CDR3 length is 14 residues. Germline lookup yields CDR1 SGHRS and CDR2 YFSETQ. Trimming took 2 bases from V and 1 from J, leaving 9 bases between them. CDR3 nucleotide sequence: TGCGCCAGCAGCTTAGGGGGTGCGAACACTGAAGCTTTCTTT. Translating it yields CASSLGGANTEAFF.

CDR3 nucleotides: TGTGCCAGCAGTCCGAGGGGACAGGGGTATGGCTACACCTTC. Protein: CASSPRGQGYGYTF. This sequence joins TRBV27 and TRBJ1-2, with TRBD1 identical over 10 bases. V lost 5 bases, J lost 5 bases, and 5 bases stayed unmatched. The CDR3 sequence is 14 residues long. CDR1 and CDR2 (germline): MNHEY, SMNVEV (reference sequence).

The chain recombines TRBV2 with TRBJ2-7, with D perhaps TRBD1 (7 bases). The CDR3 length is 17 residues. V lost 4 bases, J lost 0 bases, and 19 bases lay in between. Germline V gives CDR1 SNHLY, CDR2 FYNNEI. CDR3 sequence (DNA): TGTGCCAGCAGTGTTCGGAGGGGGCAGCCGAGCTCCTACGAGCAGTACTTC. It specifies CASSVRRGQPSSYEQYF.

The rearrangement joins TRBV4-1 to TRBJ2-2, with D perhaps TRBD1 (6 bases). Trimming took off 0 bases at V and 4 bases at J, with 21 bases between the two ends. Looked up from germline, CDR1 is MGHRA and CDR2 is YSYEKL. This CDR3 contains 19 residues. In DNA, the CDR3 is TGCGCCAGCAGCCAAGATCGTCCCACAGGGTGGTGGTCCACCGGGGAGCTGTTTTTT. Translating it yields CASSQDRPTGWWSTGELFF.

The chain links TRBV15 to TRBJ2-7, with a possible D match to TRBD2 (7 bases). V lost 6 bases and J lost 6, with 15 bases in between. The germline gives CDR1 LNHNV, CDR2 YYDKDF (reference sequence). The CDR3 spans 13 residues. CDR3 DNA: TGTGCCACCAGTAGGGGAGGGGGTCGCGAGCAGTACTTC. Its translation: CATSRGGGREQYF.

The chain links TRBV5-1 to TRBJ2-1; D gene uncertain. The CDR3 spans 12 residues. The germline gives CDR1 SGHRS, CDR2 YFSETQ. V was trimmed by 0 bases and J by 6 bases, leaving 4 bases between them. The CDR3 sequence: CASSLASNEQFF. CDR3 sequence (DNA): TGCGCCAGCAGCTTGGCCAGCAATGAGCAGTTCTTC.

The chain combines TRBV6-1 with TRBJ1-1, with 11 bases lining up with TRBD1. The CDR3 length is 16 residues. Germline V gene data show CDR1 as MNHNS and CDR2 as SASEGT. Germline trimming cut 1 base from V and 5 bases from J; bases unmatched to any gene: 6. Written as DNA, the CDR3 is TGTGCCAGCAGTGAAGGCAAGGGGACAGGGGGGACTGAAGCTTTCTTT. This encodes CASSEGKGTGGTEAFF.

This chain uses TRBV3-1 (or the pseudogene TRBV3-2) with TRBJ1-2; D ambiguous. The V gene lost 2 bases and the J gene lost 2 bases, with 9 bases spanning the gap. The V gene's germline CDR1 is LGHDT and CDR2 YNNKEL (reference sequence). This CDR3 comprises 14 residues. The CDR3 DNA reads TGTGCCAGCAGCCAATCGGTTAGCAACTATGGCTACACCTTC. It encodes CASSQSVSNYGYTF.

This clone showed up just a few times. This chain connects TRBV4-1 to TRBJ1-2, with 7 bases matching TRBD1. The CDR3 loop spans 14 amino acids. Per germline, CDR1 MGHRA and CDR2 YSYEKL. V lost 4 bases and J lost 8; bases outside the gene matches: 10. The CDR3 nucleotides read TGCGCCAGCAGCCCCGACGAGGGGGCGCGGGGCTACACCTTC. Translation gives CASSPDEGARGYTF.

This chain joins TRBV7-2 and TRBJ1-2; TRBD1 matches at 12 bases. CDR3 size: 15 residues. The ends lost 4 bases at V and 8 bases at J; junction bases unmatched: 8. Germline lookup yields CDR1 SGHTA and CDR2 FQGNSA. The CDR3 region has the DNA TGTGCCAGCAGCTCGACCGGGACAGGGGGCCCGGGCTACACCTTC. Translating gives CASSSTGTGGPGYTF.

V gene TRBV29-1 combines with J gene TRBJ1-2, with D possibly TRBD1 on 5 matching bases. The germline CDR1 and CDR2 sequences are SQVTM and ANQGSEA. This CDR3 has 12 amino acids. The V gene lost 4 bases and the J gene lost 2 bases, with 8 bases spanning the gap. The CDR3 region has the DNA TGCAGCGTTGGGACACCCAACTATGGCTACACCTTC. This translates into CSVGTPNYGYTF.

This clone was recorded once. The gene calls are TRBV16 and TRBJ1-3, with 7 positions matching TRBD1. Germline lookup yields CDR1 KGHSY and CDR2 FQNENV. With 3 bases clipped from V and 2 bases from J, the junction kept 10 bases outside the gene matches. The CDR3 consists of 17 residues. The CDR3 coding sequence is TGTGCCAGCAGCCATCTCCTCACAGGGGCCCCTGGAAACACCATATATTTT. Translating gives CASSHLLTGAPGNTIYF.

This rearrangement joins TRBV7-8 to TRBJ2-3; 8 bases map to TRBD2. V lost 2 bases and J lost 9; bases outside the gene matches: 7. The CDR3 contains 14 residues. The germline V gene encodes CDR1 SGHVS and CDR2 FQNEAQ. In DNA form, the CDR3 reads TGTGCCAGCAGCTTAACTAGCGGCCAAGGGACGCAGTATTTT. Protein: CASSLTSGQGTQYF.

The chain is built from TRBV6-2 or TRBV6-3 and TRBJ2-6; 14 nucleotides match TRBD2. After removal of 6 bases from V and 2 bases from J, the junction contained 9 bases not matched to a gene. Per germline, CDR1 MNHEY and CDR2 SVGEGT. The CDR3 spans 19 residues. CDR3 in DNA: TGTGCCAGCAGCCCCGGGACTAGCGGGGGAAGACCTGGGGCCAACGTCCTGACTTTC. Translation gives CASSPGTSGGRPGANVLTF.

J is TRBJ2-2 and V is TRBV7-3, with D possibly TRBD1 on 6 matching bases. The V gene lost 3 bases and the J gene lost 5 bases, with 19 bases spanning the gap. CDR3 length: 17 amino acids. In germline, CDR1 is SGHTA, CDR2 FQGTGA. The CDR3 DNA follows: TGTGCCAGCAGCTTCCCTCGGTTTGGGGGCTCAACCGGGGAGCTGTTTTTT. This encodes CASSFPRFGGSTGELFF. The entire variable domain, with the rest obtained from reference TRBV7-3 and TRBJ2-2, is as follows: GAGVSQTPSNKVTEKGKYVELRCDPISGHTALYWYRQSLGQGPEFLIYFQGTGAADDSGLPNDRFFAVRPEGSVSTLKIQRTERGDSAVYLCASSFPRFGGSTGELFFGEGSRLTVL.

CDR3 protein: CASSPRGGGTDTQYF. The CDR3 coding sequence is TGTGCCAGCTCACCGCGGGGGGGCGGCACAGATACGCAGTATTTT. The V and J genes are TRBV18 and TRBJ2-3; 9 bases line up with TRBD2. V shed 3 bases and J 1 base; nucleotides not matched to a gene: 2. From germline, CDR1 is KGHSH and CDR2 LQKENI. The CDR3 has 15 amino acids.

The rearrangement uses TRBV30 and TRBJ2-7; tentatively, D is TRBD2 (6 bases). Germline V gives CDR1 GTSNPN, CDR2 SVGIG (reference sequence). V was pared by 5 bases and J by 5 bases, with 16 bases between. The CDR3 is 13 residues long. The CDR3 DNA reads TGTGCCTGGTCTCTGGGGGGTAAGAACGAGCAGTACTTC. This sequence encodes CAWSLGGKNEQYF.

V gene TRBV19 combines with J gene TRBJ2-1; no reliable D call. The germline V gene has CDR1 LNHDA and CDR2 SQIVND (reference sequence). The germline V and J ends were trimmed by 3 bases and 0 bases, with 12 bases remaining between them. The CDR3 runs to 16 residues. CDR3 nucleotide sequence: TGTGCCAGTAGTATTCTCTGGGCACACTCCTACAATGAGCAGTTCTTC. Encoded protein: CASSILWAHSYNEQFF.

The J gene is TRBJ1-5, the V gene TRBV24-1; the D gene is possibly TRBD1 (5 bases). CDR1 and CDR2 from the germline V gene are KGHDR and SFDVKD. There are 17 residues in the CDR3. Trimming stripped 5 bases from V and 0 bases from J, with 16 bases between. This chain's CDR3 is CATSGVRGSDSNQPQHF. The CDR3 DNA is TGTGCCACCAGTGGGGTTCGGGGGTCTGATAGCAATCAGCCCCAGCATTTT.

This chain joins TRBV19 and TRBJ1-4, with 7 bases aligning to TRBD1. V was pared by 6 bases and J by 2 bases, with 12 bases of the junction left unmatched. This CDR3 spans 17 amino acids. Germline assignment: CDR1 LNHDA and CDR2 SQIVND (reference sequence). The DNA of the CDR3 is TGTGCCAGTAGCAACAGGGGCAGGGTGAAGACTAATGAAAAACTGTTTTTT. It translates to CASSNRGRVKTNEKLFF.

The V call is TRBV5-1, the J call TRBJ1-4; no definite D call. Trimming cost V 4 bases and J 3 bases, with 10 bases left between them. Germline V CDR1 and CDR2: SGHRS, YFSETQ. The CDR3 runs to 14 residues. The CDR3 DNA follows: TGCGCCAGCAGCCGAGCGGCCCCTAATGAAAAACTGTTTTTT. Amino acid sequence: CASSRAAPNEKLFF.

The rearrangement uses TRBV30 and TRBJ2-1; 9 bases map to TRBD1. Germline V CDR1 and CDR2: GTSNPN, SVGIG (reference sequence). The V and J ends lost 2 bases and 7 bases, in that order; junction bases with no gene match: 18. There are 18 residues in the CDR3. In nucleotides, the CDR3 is TGTGCCTGGAGTACAACCTTCTACCCGGGACAGGGTAAGAATGAGCAGTTCTTC. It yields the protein CAWSTTFYPGQGKNEQFF. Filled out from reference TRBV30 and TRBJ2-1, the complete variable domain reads SQTIHQWPATLVQPVGSPLSLECTVEGTSNPNLYWYRQAAGRGLQLLFYSVGIGQISSEVPQNLSASRPQDRQFILSSKKLLLSDSGFYLCAWSTTFYPGQGKNEQFFGPGTRLTVL.